What follows describes a single T cell receptor beta chain. The antigen remains unidentified. This entry is derived from a study of cytomegalovirus exposure and HLA in healthy donors. Across the whole study: The platform used for the roughly 130 validation repertoires matched that of the 666 first-cohort repertoires, a later analysis reported.

While the first cohort had 500 to 700 subjects, the donors belonged to the separate validation cohort of over a hundred subjects. The method was immunoSEQ multiplex PCR; TCRdb's version includes in-frame clones alone and lacks a portion of them. Of around 200,000 clones in the sample, around 81% were seen once. The CDR3 totals 14 residues. CDR1 and CDR2 (germline): SGHAT, FQNNGV. Trimming removed 6 bases from V and 6 bases from J, with 14 bases in between. Study-level points and caveats: Cytomegalovirus-associated TCR beta chains were listed, numbering 150 to 200. Most observed TCR sequences were rare, whereas some public TCRs were detected in many donors.

Sequencing was done on a sample of PBMCs. The TCR comes from a woman aged 18-29 years in good health and CMV-seropositive. This sequence joins TRBV11-2 and TRBJ1-4; unclear D gene. CDR3 sequence: CASSSFGLYEKLFF. CDR3 nucleotide sequence: TGTGCCAGCAGTTCCTTCGGGTTATATGAAAAACTGTTTTTT.